A selection of T cell receptor beta chains follows, all from one sample in a study of shared clonotypes between healthy human individuals. TCRdb's table, derived via immunoSEQ multiplex PCR, lists solely in-frame clones and lacks some. The sample consists of more than 900,000 clones, more than 75% of them appearing once. Sequencing was performed on memory CD4+ T cells from PBMCs. All receptors derive from a man aged 18-30 years in good health. Some clones in this sample may be carry-over from other donors' samples. Both conserved end residues are part of each CDR3. The D gene is left open where the match is weak. Only some rows state a clone size, as once, few, many or a class for expanded clones.

abundance	d_gene	v_gene	j_gene	CDR3aa	CDR3nt
.	TRBD1	TRBV5-5	TRBJ1-2	CASSQDSGGAGGYTF	TGTGCCAGCAGCCAAGATTCAGGGGGCGCGGGAGGCTACACCTTC
.	TRBD1	TRBV5-4	TRBJ1-2	CASSSGQLLYGYTF	TGTGCCAGCAGCTCGGGACAGCTCCTCTATGGCTACACCTTC
.	.	TRBV5-6	TRBJ2-1	CASSFFSRGRPYNEQFF	TGTGCCAGCAGCTTTTTTTCACGGGGGCGCCCCTACAATGAGCAGTTCTTC
.	.	TRBV5-1	TRBJ2-5	CASSEGPQETQYF	TGCGCCAGCAGCGAGGGACCACAAGAGACCCAGTACTTC
once	.	TRBV6-5	TRBJ2-2	CASSYSGRGGELFF	TGTGCCAGCAGTTACTCAGGCAGGGGTGGGGAGCTGTTTTTT
.	.	TRBV28	TRBJ2-1	CASSSAGAYNEQFF	TGTGCCAGCAGTTCGGCAGGGGCCTACAATGAGCAGTTCTTC
.	.	TRBV2	TRBJ2-1	CASSEPRWFF	TGTGCCAGCAGTGAACCACGGTGGTTCTTC
.	.	TRBV30	TRBJ1-5	CAWSIQEHQPQHF	TGTGCCTGGAGTATACAGGAGCATCAGCCCCAGCATTTT
.	.	TRBV6-6	TRBJ2-3	CASSRRTPRSTDTQYF	TGTGCCAGCAGTCGTAGGACTCCACGGAGCACAGATACGCAGTATTTT
.	TRBD1	TRBV5-1	TRBJ1-4	CASSIRQGATNEKLFF	TGCGCCAGCAGCATCCGCCAGGGGGCCACTAATGAAAAACTGTTTTTT
.	TRBD2	TRBV29-1	TRBJ2-1	CSVEDLRLAGSGNEQFF	TGCAGCGTTGAAGATCTTCGGCTAGCGGGGTCGGGCAATGAGCAGTTCTTC
many	TRBD1	TRBV5-6	TRBJ1-4	CASSSTGATNEKLFF	TGTGCCAGCAGCAGTACAGGGGCAACTAATGAAAAACTGTTTTTT
once	.	TRBV5-1	TRBJ2-7	CASSSRSGAYEQYF	TGCGCCAGCAGCTCAAGATCCGGGGCATACGAGCAGTACTTC